A single sample is the source of the 27 T cell receptor beta chains below, sequenced in a study of beta chain features in type 1 diabetes. Sequenced material consisted of expressed TCRB transcripts (all of the isolated RNA was reverse transcribed). Profiling relied on immunoSEQ multiplex PCR, and the TCRdb table lists in-frame clones only, not all of them. The sample records 680,000 or so clones, about a sixth being singletons. The specimen sequenced was naive CD4+ T cells from blood. The origin of the receptors is a young man in good health.

In this sample, this clone turned up a few times. The chain has TRBV29-1 and TRBJ2-1; D is possibly TRBD2 (6 bases). The CDR3 loop spans 11 amino acids. Germline loops: CDR1 SQVTM, CDR2 ANQGSEA. V dropped 7 bases and J dropped 6 bases, with 10 bases sitting between them. The CDR3 protein is CSGTSRNEQFF. In nucleotides, the CDR3 is TGCAGCGGCACTAGCCGCAATGAGCAGTTCTTC.

In its sample, this clone was seen a few times. The rearrangement uses TRBV30 and TRBJ1-2, with 10 bases matching TRBD1. This CDR3 spans 15 amino acids. J gave up 2 bases and V 5 bases, and 8 bases lay outside the gene matches. The germline gives CDR1 GTSNPN, CDR2 SVGIG (reference sequence). The CDR3 loop is CAWVPWDRGNYGYTF. CDR3 nucleotide sequence: TGTGCCTGGGTGCCCTGGGACAGGGGCAACTATGGCTACACCTTC.

This sequence joins TRBV7-3 and TRBJ2-1; possible D gene TRBD2, 6 bases. Trimming shortened V by 5 bases and J by 8 bases, and 10 bases separated the two germline ends. The V gene's germline CDR1 is SGHTA and CDR2 FQGTGA. The CDR3 sequence is 12 residues long. In DNA, the CDR3 is TGTGCCAGCAGCAAACTAGCCGATGAGCAGTTCTTC. Translation gives CASSKLADEQFF. The variable domain in full, completed from reference TRBV7-3 and TRBJ2-1, reads GAGVSQTPSNKVTEKGKYVELRCDPISGHTALYWYRQSLGQGPEFLIYFQGTGAADDSGLPNDRFFAVRPEGSVSTLKIQRTERGDSAVYLCASSKLADEQFFGPGTRLTVL.

This clone occurred a few times. The V call is TRBV29-1, the J call TRBJ1-6, with D perhaps matching TRBD1 (5 bases). The CDR3 consists of 12 residues. Trimming left V 0 bases short and J 14 bases short, with 11 bases between. Germline V gives CDR1 SQVTM, CDR2 ANQGSEA. The CDR3 nucleotides read TGCAGCGTTGAAGATAGGGGTAGCACCCTCCACTTT. Translating it yields CSVEDRGSTLHF.

This chain connects TRBV18 to TRBJ2-3; 9 positions agree with TRBD2. The CDR3 has 15 residues. Germline V gives CDR1 KGHSH, CDR2 LQKENI. V lost 2 bases to trimming and J lost 3 bases; unmatched junction nucleotides: 3. CDR3 region: CASSPAGGTTDTQYF. For the CDR3, the DNA is TGTGCCAGCTCACCAGCGGGAGGGACGACAGATACGCAGTATTTT. The full variable domain, rest sourced from reference TRBV18 and TRBJ2-3, is NAGVMQNPRHLVRRRGQEARLRCSPMKGHSHVYWYRQLPEEGLKFMVYLQKENIIDESGMPKERFSAEFPKEGPSILRIQQVVRGDSAAYFCASSPAGGTTDTQYFGPGTRLTVL.

On this clone itself: Other DNA variants within this sample encode the same CDR3. The chain uses TRBV28 and TRBJ2-1; D is ambiguous. V shed 5 bases and J shed 1 base, with 9 bases lying between them. The CDR3 length is 14 residues. CDR1 and CDR2 (germline): MDHEN, SYDVKM. CDR3 loop: CASSLGPSYNEQFF. The CDR3 DNA sequence: TGTGCCAGCAGTCTAGGCCCATCCTACAATGAGCAGTTCTTC.

This clone turned up a few times. This chain links TRBV30 with TRBJ1-4; D ambiguous. This CDR3 is built from 13 residues. V lost 2 bases to trimming and J lost 7 bases, with 11 bases between them. Germline CDR1 reads GTSNPN; CDR2 reads SVGIG (reference sequence). In DNA form, the CDR3 reads TGTGCCTGGAGTCTATCAGTTAGTGAAAAACTGTTTTTT. Translated: CAWSLSVSEKLFF.

This clone appeared a few times. This chain joins TRBV18 and TRBJ2-7, with 8 bases identical to TRBD1. The V and J ends lost 6 bases and 2 bases, in that order; junction bases with no gene match: 6. The CDR3 is 14 amino acids. CDR1 is KGHSH and CDR2 is LQKENI in the germline V gene. The chain's CDR3 is CASSLDRVPYEQYF. Here the CDR3 DNA reads TGTGCCAGCTCGCTGGACAGGGTTCCCTACGAGCAGTACTTC.

A few counts support this clone. V gene TRBV15 combines with J gene TRBJ1-1; TRBD1 matches 7 bases. Germline loops: CDR1 LNHNV, CDR2 YYDKDF (reference sequence). V trimming: 0 bases; J trimming: 5 bases; junction bases outside the gene matches: 12. The CDR3 loop spans 17 amino acids. CDR3 sequence (DNA): TGTGCCACCAGCAGAGATCGGGGGACAGCCCCGGGTACTGAAGCTTTCTTT. It encodes CATSRDRGTAPGTEAFF.

The rearrangement uses TRBV6-6 and TRBJ2-7, with 11 bases matching TRBD2. CDR3 length: 14 amino acids. V gave up 5 bases and J gave up 5 bases; unmatched junction bases: 5. CDR1 and CDR2 (germline): MNHNY, SVGAGI (reference sequence). CDR3 loop: CASSRLAGTNEQYF. In nucleotides, the CDR3 is TGTGCCAGCAGTCGACTAGCGGGGACGAACGAGCAGTACTTC.

This clone was picked up a small number of times. This chain links TRBV29-1 with TRBJ2-5, with D uncertain. The V and J ends lost 5 bases and 4 bases respectively, with 20 bases between them. Germline V lookup: CDR1 SQVTM, CDR2 ANQGSEA. The CDR3 loop spans 15 amino acids. CDR3 coding DNA: TGCAGCGTTATCGAGGTTGCGGCGCTGGGAGAGACCCAGTACTTC. Protein product: CSVIEVAALGETQYF.

The chain joins TRBV28 to TRBJ1-4; TRBD1 is a possible D gene (6 bases). The CDR3 consists of 14 residues. Germline V gene lookup returns CDR1 MDHEN and CDR2 SYDVKM. V gave up 5 bases and J gave up 8 bases, with 15 bases separating them. The CDR3 nucleotides are TGTGCCAGCAGTGGGTCGGGGGGCTGGGAAAAACTGTTTTTT. Residues: CASSGSGGWEKLFF.

This clone has only a few counts. The rearrangement uses TRBV18 and TRBJ2-1; D is uncertain. Germline V gene data show CDR1 as KGHSH and CDR2 as LQKENI. V was shortened by 2 bases and J by 3 bases, with 8 bases between the two germline ends. CDR3 length: 14 residues. The CDR3 nucleotides are TGTGCCAGCTCACCAACAAAAGACTACAATGAGCAGTTCTTC. This encodes CASSPTKDYNEQFF. Full variable domain (rest looked up from reference TRBV18 and TRBJ2-1): NAGVMQNPRHLVRRRGQEARLRCSPMKGHSHVYWYRQLPEEGLKFMVYLQKENIIDESGMPKERFSAEFPKEGPSILRIQQVVRGDSAAYFCASSPTKDYNEQFFGPGTRLTVL.

The rearrangement links TRBV4-1 to TRBJ1-2; D may be TRBD1 (5 bases). The CDR3 is 15 residues long. Trimming took 1 base from V and 4 from J, leaving 13 bases between them. Germline loops: CDR1 MGHRA, CDR2 YSYEKL. CDR3 DNA sequence: TGCGCCAGCAGCCAAGGGTCCATAGGGGCCTATGGCTACACCTTC. As protein: CASSQGSIGAYGYTF.

The rearrangement joins TRBV4-3 to TRBJ1-2, with D uncertain. Trimming removed 0 bases from V and 2 bases from J, with 10 bases in between. The germline V gene has CDR1 LGHNA and CDR2 YSLEER. The CDR3 totals 15 residues. CDR3 bases: TGCGCCAGCAGCCAAGATTTGGTCAGCAACTATGGCTACACCTTC. Amino acids: CASSQDLVSNYGYTF.

The chain couples TRBV28 to TRBJ2-5; D possibly corresponds to TRBD2 (5 bases). CDR1 MDHEN and CDR2 SYDVKM come from the germline V gene. The CDR3 consists of 14 residues. V was trimmed by 6 bases and J by 11 bases, leaving 22 bases between them. The CDR3 nucleotides read TGTGCCAGCAGCCTGGTCGGGATATCGGGTGAGCAGTACTTC. This sequence encodes CASSLVGISGEQYF.

This clone was seen once. The chain couples TRBV7-2 to TRBJ1-4, with no clear D. The CDR3 is made up of 15 amino acids. CDR1 and CDR2 from the germline V gene are SGHTA and FQGNSA. Trimming cost V 1 base and J 4 bases, with 10 bases left between them. CDR3 amino acids: CASSLGQTFNEKLFF. The CDR3 DNA sequence: TGTGCCAGCAGCTTAGGGCAGACTTTTAATGAAAAACTGTTTTTT.

The chain uses TRBV5-1 and TRBJ2-3; unclear D gene. The germline V gene has CDR1 SGHRS and CDR2 YFSETQ. V was trimmed by 4 bases and J by 2 bases, leaving 14 bases between them. This CDR3 has 15 residues. This chain's CDR3 is CASSPDGFSTDTQYF. The DNA of the CDR3 is TGCGCCAGCAGCCCGGACGGCTTCTCCACAGATACGCAGTATTTT.

The J gene is TRBJ1-2, the V gene TRBV15; 7 bases fit TRBD1. Looked up from germline, CDR1 is LNHNV and CDR2 is YYDKDF (reference sequence). V was pared by 0 bases and J by 4 bases, with 2 bases of the junction left unmatched. This CDR3 comprises 14 residues. In nucleotides, the CDR3 is TGTGCCACCAGCAGAGACAGGGGGATCTATGGCTACACCTTC. This gives the protein CATSRDRGIYGYTF. Looking up the rest from reference TRBV15 and TRBJ1-2 gives the full variable domain: DAMVIQNPRYQVTQFGKPVTLSCSQTLNHNVMYWYQQKSSQAPKLLFHYYDKDFNNEADTPDNFQSRRPNTSFCFLDIRSPGLGDTAMYLCATSRDRGIYGYTFGSGTRLTVV.

This clone was seen more than once but under ten times. This chain links TRBV7-2 with TRBJ2-1, with D unclear. Germline V CDR1 and CDR2: SGHTA, FQGNSA. V was pared by 7 bases and J by 3 bases, with 10 bases between. The CDR3 loop spans 13 amino acids. CDR3 protein: CASTNLFYNEQFF. DNA of the CDR3: TGTGCCAGCACCAACCTTTTCTACAATGAGCAGTTCTTC.

The chain couples TRBV4-3 to TRBJ2-3; D is possibly TRBD1 or TRBD2 (5 bases each). Germline CDR1 LGHNA, CDR2 YSLEER. V lost 4 bases to trimming and J lost 2 bases, with 16 bases between them. This CDR3 spans 16 amino acids. The CDR3 is CASSLRADIPTDTQYF. The CDR3 DNA reads as TGCGCCAGCAGCCTAAGAGCGGACATACCCACAGATACGCAGTATTTT.

V gene TRBV5-4 combines with J gene TRBJ2-3, with D perhaps assigned TRBD1 or TRBD2 (5 bases each). The CDR3 loop spans 14 amino acids. Trimming cost V 4 bases and J 7 bases, with 16 bases left between them. Germline values: CDR1 SGHNT, CDR2 YYREEE (reference sequence). DNA for the CDR3: TGTGCCAGCAGCACCAGGGAGTTTTCAAATACGCAGTATTTT. It encodes CASSTREFSNTQYF.

This clone was counted between two and nine times. This chain joins TRBV5-6 and TRBJ2-5; 9 bases match TRBD2. J gave up 5 bases and V 3 bases, and 8 bases lay outside the gene matches. Germline CDR1 is SGHDT and CDR2 is YYEEEE. CDR3 length: 15 residues. This chain's CDR3 is CASSSFRAGGETQYF. The DNA of the CDR3 is TGTGCCAGCAGCTCCTTTCGGGCGGGAGGGGAGACCCAGTACTTC.

The gene calls are TRBV19 and TRBJ1-1, with D perhaps matching TRBD1 (5 bases). CDR1 is LNHDA, CDR2 SQIVND, per germline (reference sequence). This CDR3 has 13 amino acids. Deletions cut 3 bases from V and 8 bases from J, with 13 bases between. The CDR3 nucleotides read TGTGCCAGTAGTATTGACCTCGGGACCGAAGCTTTCTTT. It translates to CASSIDLGTEAFF.

The chain links TRBV29-1 to TRBJ2-1, with D maybe TRBD2 (5 bases). The CDR3 length is 12 residues. Germline V gene data show CDR1 as SQVTM and CDR2 as ANQGSEA. Trimming removed 5 bases from V and 5 bases from J, with 10 bases in between. The CDR3 DNA is TGCAGCGTTCCAGCGGTCGACAATGAGCAGTTCTTC. The encoded protein is CSVPAVDNEQFF.

The chain combines TRBV5-1 with TRBJ2-7, with D tentatively TRBD2 (7 bases). The CDR3 has 16 residues. Looked up from germline, CDR1 is SGHRS and CDR2 is YFSETQ. The V end lost 0 bases, the J end lost 1 base, and 14 bases lay between the germline ends. CDR3 amino acids: CASSLGLQGGSYEQYF. The CDR3 DNA reads as TGCGCCAGCAGCTTGGGTTTACAGGGAGGGTCCTACGAGCAGTACTTC.

The chain is built from TRBV7-2 and TRBJ2-2, with 8 bases aligning to TRBD2. V was clipped by 5 bases and J by 4 bases; unmatched bases: 6. CDR3 length: 15 amino acids. The germline CDR1 and CDR2 sequences are SGHTA and FQGNSA. CDR3 sequence (DNA): TGTGCCAGCAGCGTTGACAGCGGGAGCACCGGGGAGCTGTTTTTT. Protein: CASSVDSGSTGELFF.